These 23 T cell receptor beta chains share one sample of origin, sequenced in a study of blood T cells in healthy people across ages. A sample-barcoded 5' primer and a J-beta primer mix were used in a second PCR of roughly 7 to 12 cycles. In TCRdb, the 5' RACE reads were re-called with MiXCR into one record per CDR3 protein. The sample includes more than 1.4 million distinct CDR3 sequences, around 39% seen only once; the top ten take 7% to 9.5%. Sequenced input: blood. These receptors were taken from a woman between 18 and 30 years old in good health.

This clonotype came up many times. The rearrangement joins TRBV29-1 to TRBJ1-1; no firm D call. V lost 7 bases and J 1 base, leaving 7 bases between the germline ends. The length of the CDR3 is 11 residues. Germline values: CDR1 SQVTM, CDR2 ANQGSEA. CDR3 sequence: CSAQWNTEAFF. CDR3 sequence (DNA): TGCAGCGCCCAATGGAACACTGAAGCTTTCTTT.

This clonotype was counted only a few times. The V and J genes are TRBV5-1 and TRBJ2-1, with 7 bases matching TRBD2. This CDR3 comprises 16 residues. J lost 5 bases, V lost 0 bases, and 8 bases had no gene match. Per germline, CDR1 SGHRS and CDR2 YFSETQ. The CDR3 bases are TGCGCCAGCAGCTTGGCCCGGGGGACTAAGGACAATGAGCAGTTCTTC. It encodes CASSLARGTKDNEQFF. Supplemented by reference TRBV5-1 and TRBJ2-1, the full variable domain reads KAGVTQTPRYLIKTRGQQVTLSCSPISGHRSVSWYQQTPGQGLQFLFEYFSETQRNKGNFPGRFSGRQFSNSRSEMNVSTLELGDSALYLCASSLARGTKDNEQFFGPGTRLTVL.

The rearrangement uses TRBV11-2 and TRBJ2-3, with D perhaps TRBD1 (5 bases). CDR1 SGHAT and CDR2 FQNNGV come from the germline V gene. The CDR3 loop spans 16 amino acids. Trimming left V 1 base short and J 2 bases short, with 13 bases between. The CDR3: CASSLARESYTDTQYF. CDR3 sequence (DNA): TGTGCCAGCAGCTTAGCCAGGGAATCTTACACAGATACGCAGTATTTT.

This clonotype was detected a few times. CDR3 in DNA: TGTGCCAGCAGTGAAGATAAAGGACAGGGGGGAACTAACTATGGCTACACCTTC. Protein: CASSEDKGQGGTNYGYTF. This chain connects TRBV6-1 to TRBJ1-2, with 10 positions matching TRBD1. CDR1 is MNHNS and CDR2 is SASEGT in the germline V gene. CDR3 size: 18 residues. The V and J ends lost 1 base and 0 bases, in that order; junction bases with no gene match: 8.

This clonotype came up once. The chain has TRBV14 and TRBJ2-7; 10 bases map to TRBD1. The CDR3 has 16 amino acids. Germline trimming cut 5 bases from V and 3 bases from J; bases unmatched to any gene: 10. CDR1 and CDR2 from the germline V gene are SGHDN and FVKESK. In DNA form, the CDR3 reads TGTGCCAGCAGCAGTCTAGCCGGGACAGGGGACTACGAGCAGTACTTC. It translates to CASSSLAGTGDYEQYF.

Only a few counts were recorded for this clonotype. The CDR3 bases are TGTGCCAGCAGTAAAGGACAGGGGATTGAGCAGTTCTTC. Its translation: CASSKGQGIEQFF. The genes are TRBV12-3 or TRBV12-4 and TRBJ2-1; 9 bases match TRBD1. With V trimmed by 5 bases and J by 9 bases, 5 bases remained unmatched. The CDR3 extends over 13 amino acids.

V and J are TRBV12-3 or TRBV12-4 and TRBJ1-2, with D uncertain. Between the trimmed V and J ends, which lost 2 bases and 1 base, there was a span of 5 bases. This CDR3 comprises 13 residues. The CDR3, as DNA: TGTGCCAGCAGTTTAAAGAGTAACTATGGCTACACCTTC. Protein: CASSLKSNYGYTF.

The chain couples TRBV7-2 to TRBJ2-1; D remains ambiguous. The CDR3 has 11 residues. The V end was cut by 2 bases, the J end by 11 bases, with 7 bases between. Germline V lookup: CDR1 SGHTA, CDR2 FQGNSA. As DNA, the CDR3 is TGTGCCAGCAGCTTAATGGGCAAGCAGTTCTTC. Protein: CASSLMGKQFF. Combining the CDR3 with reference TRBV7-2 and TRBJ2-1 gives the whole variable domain GAGVSQSPSNKVTEKGKDVELRCDPISGHTALYWYRQSLGQGLEFLIYFQGNSAPDKSGLPSDRFSAERTGGSVSTLTIQRTQQEDSAVYLCASSLMGKQFFGPGTRLTVL.

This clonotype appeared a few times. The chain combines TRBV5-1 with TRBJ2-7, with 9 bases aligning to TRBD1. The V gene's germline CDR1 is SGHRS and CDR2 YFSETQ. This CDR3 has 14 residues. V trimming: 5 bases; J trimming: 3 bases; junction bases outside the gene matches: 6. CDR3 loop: CASSNGQGFYEQYF. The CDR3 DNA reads TGCGCCAGCAGTAATGGACAGGGGTTCTACGAGCAGTACTTC.

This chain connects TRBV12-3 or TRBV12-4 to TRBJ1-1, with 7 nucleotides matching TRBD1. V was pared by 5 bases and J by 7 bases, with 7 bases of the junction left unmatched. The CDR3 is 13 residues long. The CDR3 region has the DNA TGTGCCAGCAGTGTCGGACAGGCGATTGAAGCTTTCTTT. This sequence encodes CASSVGQAIEAFF.

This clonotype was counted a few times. The CDR3 bases are TGTGCCAGCAGCCAAACCGCCGGGACTCCAGGGGGAGATACGCAGTATTTT. Protein: CASSQTAGTPGGDTQYF. This chain connects TRBV3-1 to TRBJ2-3, with D perhaps TRBD1 (7 bases). V was trimmed by 2 bases and J by 5 bases, leaving 20 bases between them. In germline, CDR1 is LGHDT, CDR2 YNNKEL (reference sequence). The CDR3 loop spans 17 amino acids.

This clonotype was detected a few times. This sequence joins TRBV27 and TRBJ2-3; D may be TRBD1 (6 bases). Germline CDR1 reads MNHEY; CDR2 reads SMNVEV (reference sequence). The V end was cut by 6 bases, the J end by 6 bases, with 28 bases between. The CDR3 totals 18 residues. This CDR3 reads CASRKTGFGLVGADTQYF. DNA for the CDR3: TGTGCCAGCAGAAAAACAGGGTTCGGCCTAGTCGGGGCGGATACGCAGTATTTT.

The CDR3 DNA sequence: TGTGCCAGTCGACAGGGGGGAAACACCATATATTTT. As protein: CASRQGGNTIYF. The V call is TRBV6-6, the J call TRBJ1-3, with 8 bases identical to TRBD1. The V and J ends lost 9 bases and 4 bases, in that order; junction bases with no gene match: 2. There are 12 residues in the CDR3. Germline CDR1 reads MNHNY; CDR2 reads SVGAGI (reference sequence).

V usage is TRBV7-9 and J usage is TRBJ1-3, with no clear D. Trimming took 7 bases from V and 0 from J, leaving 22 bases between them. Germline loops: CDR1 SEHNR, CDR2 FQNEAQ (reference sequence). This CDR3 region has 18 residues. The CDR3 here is CASTNPLGGNYSGNTIYF. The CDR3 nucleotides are TGTGCCAGCACCAACCCACTGGGCGGAAATTACTCTGGAAACACCATATATTTT.

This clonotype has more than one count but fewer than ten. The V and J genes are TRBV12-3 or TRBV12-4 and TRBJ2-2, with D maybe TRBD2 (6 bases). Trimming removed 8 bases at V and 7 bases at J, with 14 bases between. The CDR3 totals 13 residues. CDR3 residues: CASGPGVVGELFF. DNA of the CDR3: TGTGCCAGCGGGCCGGGGGTTGTCGGGGAGCTGTTTTTT.

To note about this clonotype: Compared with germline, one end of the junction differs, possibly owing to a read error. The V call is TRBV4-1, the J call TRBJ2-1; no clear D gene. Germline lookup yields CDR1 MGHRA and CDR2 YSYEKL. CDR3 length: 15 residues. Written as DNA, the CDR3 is TGCACCAGCAGCCAGTCCCCCTCCACCTACAATGAGCAGTTCTTC. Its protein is CTSSQSPSTYNEQFF.

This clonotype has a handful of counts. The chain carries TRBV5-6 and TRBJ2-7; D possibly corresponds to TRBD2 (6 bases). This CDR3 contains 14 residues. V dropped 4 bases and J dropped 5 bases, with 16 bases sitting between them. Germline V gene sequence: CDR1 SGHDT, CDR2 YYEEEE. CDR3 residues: CASSGGLGAHEQYF. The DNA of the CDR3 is TGTGCCAGCAGCGGGGGACTTGGGGCCCACGAGCAGTACTTC.

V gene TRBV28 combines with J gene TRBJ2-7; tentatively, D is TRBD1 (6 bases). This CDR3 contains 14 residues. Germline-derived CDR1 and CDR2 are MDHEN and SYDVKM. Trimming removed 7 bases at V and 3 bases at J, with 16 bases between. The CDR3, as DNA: TGTGCCAGCAAGGCGACAGGACCAATCTACGAGCAGTACTTC. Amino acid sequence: CASKATGPIYEQYF.

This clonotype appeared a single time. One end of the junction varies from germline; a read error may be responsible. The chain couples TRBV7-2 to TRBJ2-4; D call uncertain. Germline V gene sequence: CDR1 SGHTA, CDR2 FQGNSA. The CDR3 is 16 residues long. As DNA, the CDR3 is TGTGCCAGCAGCTTAGCGCTCTCGGAGAACAAAAACACTCAGTACTTC. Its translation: CASSLALSENKNTQYF. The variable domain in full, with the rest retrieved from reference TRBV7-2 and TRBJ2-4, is GAGVSQSPSNKVTEKGKDVELRCDPISGHTALYWYRQSLGQGLEFLIYFQGNSAPDKSGLPSDRFSAERTGGSVSTLTIQRTQQEDSAVYLCASSLALSENKNTQYFGAGTRLSVL.

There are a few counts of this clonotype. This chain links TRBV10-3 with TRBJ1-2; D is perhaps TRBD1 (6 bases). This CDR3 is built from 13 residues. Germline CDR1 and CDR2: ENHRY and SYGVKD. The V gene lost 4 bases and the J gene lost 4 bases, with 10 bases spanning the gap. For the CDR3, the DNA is TGTGCCATCAGTGTAGGAGGGGGCTATGGCTACACCTTC. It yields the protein CAISVGGGYGYTF.

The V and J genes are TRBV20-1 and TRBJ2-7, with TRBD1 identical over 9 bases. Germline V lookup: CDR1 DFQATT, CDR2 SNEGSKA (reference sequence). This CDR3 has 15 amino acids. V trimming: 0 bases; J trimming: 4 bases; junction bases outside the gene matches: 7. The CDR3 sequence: CSARDLRTGVYEQYF. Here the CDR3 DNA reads TGCAGTGCTAGAGATCTGAGGACAGGGGTGTACGAGCAGTACTTC.

CDR3 protein: CASSPGREGPVDTQYF. The CDR3 coding sequence is TGTGCCAGCAGCCCTGGGCGGGAGGGCCCCGTAGATACGCAGTATTTT. The chain uses TRBV6-6 and TRBJ2-3; 9 positions agree with TRBD2. The V gene's germline CDR1 is MNHNY and CDR2 SVGAGI (reference sequence). This CDR3 region has 16 residues. V lost 6 bases to trimming and J lost 5 bases; unmatched junction nucleotides: 12.

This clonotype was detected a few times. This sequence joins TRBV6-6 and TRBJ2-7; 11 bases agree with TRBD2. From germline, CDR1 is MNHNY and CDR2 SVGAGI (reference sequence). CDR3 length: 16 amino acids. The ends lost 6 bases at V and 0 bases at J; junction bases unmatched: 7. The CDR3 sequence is CASRPGLAVSSYEQYF. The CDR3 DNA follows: TGTGCCAGCAGGCCGGGACTAGCGGTAAGCTCCTACGAGCAGTACTTC.